This T cell receptor beta chain was retrieved from a study of shared clonotypes between healthy human individuals. Study-wide background: The study drew on two women and three men aged 18 to 49 as donors.

Study findings and constraints: Having only a few donors restricted how much genetic and exposure-history diversity was captured. The study generally estimated greater richness for naive than memory subsets.

Note on this clone: Its antigen is unknown. Other DNA sequences in the sample encode the same CDR3.

Each cell subset's genomic DNA was divided evenly among several immunoSEQ plates. Profiled with immunoSEQ multiplex PCR; TCRdb holds only in-frame clones, not every one. The table has roughly 2.4 million clones, roughly 95% seen once. CDR1 and CDR2 from the germline V gene are GTSNPN and SVGIG (reference sequence). V lost 2 bases and J lost 0, with 8 bases in between. The length of the CDR3 is 14 residues. Material: naive CD4+ T cells sorted from blood. Subset reported: CD45RA+ positively selected. The source of this sequence is a man younger than 30 in good health. The chain combines TRBV30 with TRBJ1-5; the D is unclear. CDR3 sequence (DNA): TGTGCCTGGAGTACGGGGATTAGCAATCAGCCCCAGCATTTT. This gives the protein CAWSTGISNQPQHF.